This entry concerns a single T cell receptor beta chain. Antigen: not known. When the RNA was reverse transcribed, random hexamers were used with an input of about 0.45 to 1 ug. Amplification of TCR beta CDR3 used immunoSEQ multiplex PCR across 54 Vbeta and 13 Jbeta. MiXCR, applied by TCRdb to the immunoSEQ multiplex PCR reads, yields one record per CDR3 protein. The profile shows 120,000 or so distinct CDR3 sequences, over 85% of them singletons. This record comes from a study of CD8 T cells in Susac syndrome. Study-level background: Blood was drawn from patients with Susac syndrome. At that point, they were therapy-naive, on corticosteroids, or on intravenous immunoglobulin alone. General study results and limits: The study conceded that relatively few individuals underwent its TCR sequencing and HLA analysis.

Patients with Susac syndrome met the recently defined diagnostic criteria for definite or probable disease. Sequencing input: CD8+ T cells from PBMCs. The clonotype originates from a human donor with Susac syndrome.

The CDR3 is CASGFGTGPYEQYF. The DNA of the CDR3 is TGTGCTAGTGGTTTCGGGACGGGGCCCTACGAGCAGTACTTC. The chain uses TRBV12-5 and TRBJ2-7; D may match TRBD1 or TRBD2 (5 bases each). The CDR3 is 14 amino acids. Per the germline V gene, CDR1 is LGHNT and CDR2 is FRNRAP. Deletions cut 3 bases from V and 2 bases from J, with 11 bases between.